These 9 T cell receptor beta chains came from one sample sequenced in a study of blood T cell repertoires in COVID-19. TCRdb keeps only in-frame clones here, not all; method: immunoSEQ multiplex PCR. The data hold hundreds of thousands of clones, with roughly 87% observed a single time. Sequenced sample: PBMCs or T cells enriched from blood (not recorded which). These receptors came from a woman aged 25 to 39 who had recovered from COVID-19.

The CDR3 reads CASSLDRGTGGWNEQFF. The CDR3 coding sequence is TGTGCCAGCAGCTTAGATCGGGGGACAGGGGGATGGAATGAGCAGTTCTTC. The rearrangement uses TRBV11-3 and TRBJ2-1; 11 bases align to TRBD1. J was trimmed by 7 bases and V by 0 bases; bases with no gene match: 8. From germline, CDR1 is SGHNT and CDR2 YENEEA. The CDR3 has 17 amino acids.

V gene TRBV2 combines with J gene TRBJ1-1, with no clear D. Trimming took off 3 bases at V and 6 bases at J, with 8 bases between the two ends. The germline gives CDR1 SNHLY, CDR2 FYNNEI. This CDR3 contains 12 residues. CDR3 protein: CASSDEVPEAFF. CDR3 nucleotide sequence: TGTGCCAGCAGTGACGAGGTCCCTGAAGCTTTCTTT.

The chain is built from TRBV4-1 and TRBJ1-4, with D possibly TRBD1 on 5 matching bases. Germline V gives CDR1 MGHRA, CDR2 YSYEKL. Between the trimmed V and J ends, which lost 0 bases and 8 bases, there was a span of 13 bases. The CDR3 has 15 residues. The CDR3 DNA sequence: TGCGCCAGCAGCCAAGATTGGGACTTTGGGGAAAAACTGTTTTTT. Its translation: CASSQDWDFGEKLFF.

The chain uses TRBV11-3 and TRBJ2-7, with 12 positions matching TRBD2. Unmatched junction bases numbered 11, after V lost 2 bases and J lost 6 bases. CDR3 length: 17 residues. Germline CDR1 reads SGHNT; CDR2 reads YENEEA. The chain's CDR3 is CASSLITSGGTATEQYF. CDR3 in DNA: TGTGCCAGCAGCTTAATAACTAGCGGGGGGACCGCTACCGAGCAGTACTTC.

The CDR3 here is CASSSRLAGGRDTQYF. CDR3 DNA sequence: TGTGCCAGTAGTTCGCGACTAGCGGGAGGACGAGATACGCAGTATTTT. The rearrangement uses TRBV19 and TRBJ2-3; 13 positions agree with TRBD2. Germline V lookup: CDR1 LNHDA, CDR2 SQIVND (reference sequence). V trimming: 5 bases; J trimming: 5 bases; junction bases outside the gene matches: 7. This CDR3 has 16 residues.

This clone was observed once. J is TRBJ2-1 and V is TRBV6-2 or TRBV6-3; D might be TRBD1 (5 bases). V lost 5 bases to trimming and J lost 8 bases, with 19 bases between them. Germline assignment: CDR1 MNHEY and CDR2 SVGEGT. The CDR3 covers 15 residues. CDR3 nucleotide sequence: TGTGCCAGCAGTGACCAGTTAACTGGGGCCGATGAGCAGTTCTTC. It specifies CASSDQLTGADEQFF.

The V call is TRBV3-1 (or the pseudogene TRBV3-2), the J call TRBJ2-7; the match to TRBD2 covers 10 bases. V was pared by 6 bases and J by 0 bases, with 5 bases of the junction left unmatched. The V gene's germline CDR1 is LGHDT and CDR2 YNNKEL (reference sequence). The CDR3 contains 15 residues. The CDR3 region has the DNA TGTGCCAGCAGTACAGCGGGAGGGCCCTCCTACGAGCAGTACTTC. It translates to CASSTAGGPSYEQYF.

The rearrangement joins TRBV10-3 to TRBJ1-1; TRBD1 agrees at 7 bases. The V and J ends lost 6 bases and 4 bases, in that order; junction bases with no gene match: 2. CDR1 is ENHRY and CDR2 is SYGVKD in the germline V gene. The CDR3 loop spans 12 amino acids. The chain's CDR3 is CAISPGGTEAFF. CDR3 DNA sequence: TGTGCCATCAGCCCAGGGGGCACTGAAGCTTTCTTT.

This chain uses TRBV7-2 with TRBJ1-3; possibly TRBD1 for D (5 bases). This CDR3 spans 16 amino acids. CDR1 is SGHTA and CDR2 is FQGNSA in the germline V gene. V dropped 5 bases and J dropped 0 bases, with 14 bases sitting between them. CDR3 protein: CASSHRSGLSGNTIYF. The CDR3 DNA reads TGTGCCAGCAGCCACAGATCAGGGCTCTCTGGAAACACCATATATTTT.